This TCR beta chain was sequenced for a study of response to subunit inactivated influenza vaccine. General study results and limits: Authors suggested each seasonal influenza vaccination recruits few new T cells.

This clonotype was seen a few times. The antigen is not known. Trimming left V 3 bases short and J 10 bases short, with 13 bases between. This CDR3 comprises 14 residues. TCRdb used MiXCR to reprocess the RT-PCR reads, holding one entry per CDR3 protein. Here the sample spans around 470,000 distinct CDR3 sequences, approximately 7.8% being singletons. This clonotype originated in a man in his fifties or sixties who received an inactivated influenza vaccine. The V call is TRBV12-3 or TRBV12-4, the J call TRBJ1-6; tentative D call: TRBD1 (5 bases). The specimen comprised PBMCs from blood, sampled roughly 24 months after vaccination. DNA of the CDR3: TGTGCCAGCAGTTTTTCGCAGGGCCACTCACCCCTCCACTTT. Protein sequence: CASSFSQGHSPLHF.